Each of the 11 T cell receptor beta chains below was sequenced from the same sample in a study of glioma-infiltrating T cells. TCR alpha and beta CDR3 regions were amplified from RNA using iRepertoire nested multiplex PCR. TCRdb independently ran MiXCR on the multiplex PCR reads; one entry per CDR3 protein. The sample contains some 130,000 distinct CDR3 sequences, under 30% of which appear only once. The material sequenced was glioma tissue, nonneoplastic brain tissue, or PBMCs (not recorded which). These receptors were obtained from a human donor with low-grade glioma or glioblastoma, undergoing nonglioma brain surgery, or in good health (not recorded which).

This clonotype was recorded once. The gene calls are TRBV5-1 and TRBJ1-5; TRBD1 might be the D (6 bases). The ends were cut back, 0 bases at V and 7 bases at J, with 14 bases in the middle. Germline loops: CDR1 SGHRS, CDR2 YFSETQ. This CDR3 region has 15 residues. Here the CDR3 DNA reads TGCGCCAGCAGCTTGGGCAGGGGAGGTGGCCAGCCCCAGCATTTT. Translated, it gives CASSLGRGGGQPQHF.

This clonotype came up many times. The rearrangement joins TRBV6-6 to TRBJ2-1, with TRBD2 identical over 12 bases. Trimming at V came to 0 bases and at J to 8 bases, leaving 5 bases not matched to a gene. The CDR3 sequence is 16 residues long. CDR1 MNHNY and CDR2 SVGAGI come from the germline V gene (reference sequence). CDR3 nucleotide sequence: TGTGCCAGCAGTTACTCGCGACTAGCGGGGGCCGATGAGCAGTTCTTC. Translating it yields CASSYSRLAGADEQFF.

This clonotype was detected ten times or more. The CDR3 DNA reads TGTGCCAGCAGTTGGGGAGGGGTGAATTACGAGCAGTACGTC. Translated: CASSWGGVNYEQYV. V is TRBV28 and J is TRBJ2-7, with 7 bases matching TRBD2. From germline, CDR1 is MDHEN and CDR2 SYDVKM. The ends lost 4 bases at V and 4 bases at J; junction bases unmatched: 7. The CDR3 has 14 amino acids.

V gene TRBV9 combines with J gene TRBJ2-3, with a weak D call TRBD1 (7 bases). There are 16 residues in the CDR3. Trimming removed 2 bases from V and 1 base from J, with 14 bases in between. Germline lookup yields CDR1 SGDLS and CDR2 YYNGEE. The CDR3 here is CASSVAEGQRTDTQYF. CDR3 in DNA: TGTGCCAGCAGCGTGGCGGAGGGACAGCGCACAGATACGCAGTATTTT.

This clonotype turned up a few times. The chain employs TRBV7-9 and TRBJ2-5, with a possible D match to TRBD1 (6 bases). Trimming took 2 bases from V and 1 from J, leaving 11 bases between them. Germline CDR1 reads SEHNR; CDR2 reads FQNEAQ (reference sequence). The CDR3 totals 15 residues. This chain's CDR3 is CASSLIGQTQETQYF. Here the CDR3 DNA reads TGTGCCAGCAGCTTAATTGGACAGACCCAAGAGACCCAGTACTTC.

This clonotype has at least ten counts. The V and J genes are TRBV4-2 and TRBJ2-3, with D possibly being TRBD1 or TRBD2 (6 bases each). This CDR3 spans 15 amino acids. Trimming took off 0 bases at V and 0 bases at J, with 7 bases between the two ends. Germline CDR1 reads LGHNA; CDR2 reads YNFKEQ. This chain's CDR3 is CASSQEGGSTDTQYF. DNA of the CDR3: TGTGCCAGCAGCCAAGAGGGGGGCAGCACAGATACGCAGTATTTT.

The table lists this clonotype with many counts. The rearrangement joins TRBV7-8 to TRBJ2-1; D uncertain. The CDR3 spans 14 residues. The germline CDR1 and CDR2 sequences are SGHVS and FQNEAQ. V lost 6 bases and J lost 1, with 10 bases in between. This chain's CDR3 is CASRPGVSYNEQFF. CDR3 DNA: TGTGCCAGCAGACCAGGTGTTTCCTACAATGAGCAGTTCTTC. Supplemented by reference TRBV7-8 and TRBJ2-1, the full variable domain reads GAGVSQSPRYKVAKRGQDVALRCDPISGHVSLFWYQQALGQGPEFLTYFQNEAQLDKSGLPSDRFFAERPEGSVSTLKIQRTQQEDSAVYLCASRPGVSYNEQFFGPGTRLTVL.

This clonotype has more than one count but fewer than ten. The CDR3 sequence is CASSQRDIRRVEAFF. In DNA form, the CDR3 reads TGTGCCAGCAGCCAACGGGACATCCGGAGGGTTGAAGCTTTCTTT. The V gene is TRBV4-2, the J gene TRBJ1-1; a possible D gene is TRBD1 (6 bases). V lost 2 bases and J lost 7, with 17 bases in between. The CDR3 is 15 residues long. Germline loops: CDR1 LGHNA, CDR2 YNFKEQ.

The chain uses TRBV20-1 and TRBJ1-2; D gene ambiguous. Trimming pared 0 bases from V and 5 bases from J, leaving 13 bases between. This CDR3 contains 14 residues. Germline lookup yields CDR1 DFQATT and CDR2 SNEGSKA (reference sequence). The CDR3 coding sequence is TGCAGTGCTAGAGATCTGAGACGGATATATGGCTACACCTTC. This codes for CSARDLRRIYGYTF.

The CDR3 nucleotides are TGCAGCGGGGGGGACCCAGATACGCAGTATTTT. Encoded protein: CSGGDPDTQYF. The chain employs TRBV29-1 and TRBJ2-3; possible D gene TRBD2, 6 bases. V lost 7 bases and J 4 bases, leaving 9 bases between the germline ends. Germline values: CDR1 SQVTM, CDR2 ANQGSEA. This CDR3 region has 11 residues.

J is TRBJ1-2 and V is TRBV29-1; D may be TRBD1 (5 bases). CDR1 SQVTM and CDR2 ANQGSEA come from the germline V gene. The CDR3 runs to 12 residues. V lost 6 bases and J 8 bases, leaving 16 bases between the germline ends. The CDR3 sequence is CSVGSGLGGYTF. The DNA for the CDR3 is TGCAGCGTCGGTTCGGGGCTGGGGGGCTACACCTTC.